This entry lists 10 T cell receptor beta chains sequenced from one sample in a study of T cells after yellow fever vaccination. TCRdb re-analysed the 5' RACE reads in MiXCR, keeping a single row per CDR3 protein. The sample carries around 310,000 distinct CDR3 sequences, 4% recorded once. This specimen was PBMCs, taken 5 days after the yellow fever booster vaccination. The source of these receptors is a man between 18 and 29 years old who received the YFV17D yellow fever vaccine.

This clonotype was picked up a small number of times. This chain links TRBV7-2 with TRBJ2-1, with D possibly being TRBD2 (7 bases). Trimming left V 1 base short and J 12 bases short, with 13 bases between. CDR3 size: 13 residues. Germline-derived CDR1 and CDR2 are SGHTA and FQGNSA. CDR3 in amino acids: CASSLVGGGGQFF. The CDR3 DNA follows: TGTGCCAGCAGCTTAGTCGGCGGGGGCGGGCAGTTCTTC.

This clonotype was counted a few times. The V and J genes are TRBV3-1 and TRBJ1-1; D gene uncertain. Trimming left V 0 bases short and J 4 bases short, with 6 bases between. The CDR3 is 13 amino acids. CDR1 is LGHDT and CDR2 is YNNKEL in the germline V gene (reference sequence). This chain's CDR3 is CASSQDKGTEAFF. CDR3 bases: TGTGCCAGCAGCCAAGACAAGGGCACTGAAGCTTTCTTT.

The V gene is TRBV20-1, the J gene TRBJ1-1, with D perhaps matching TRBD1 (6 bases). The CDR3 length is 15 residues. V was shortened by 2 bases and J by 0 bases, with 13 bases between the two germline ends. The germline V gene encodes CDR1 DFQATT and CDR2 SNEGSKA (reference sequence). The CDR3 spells CSARRVDRMNTEAFF. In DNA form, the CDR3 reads TGCAGTGCTAGAAGGGTGGACAGAATGAACACTGAAGCTTTCTTT.

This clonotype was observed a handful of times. In DNA, the CDR3 is TGTGCCAGCGGCGGGGGGAACACAGATACGCAGTATTTT. Amino acids: CASGGGNTDTQYF. This chain joins TRBV9 and TRBJ2-3; TRBD2 agrees at 8 bases. The germline V gene encodes CDR1 SGDLS and CDR2 YYNGEE. The CDR3 consists of 13 residues. V trimming: 7 bases; J trimming: 2 bases; junction bases outside the gene matches: 3.

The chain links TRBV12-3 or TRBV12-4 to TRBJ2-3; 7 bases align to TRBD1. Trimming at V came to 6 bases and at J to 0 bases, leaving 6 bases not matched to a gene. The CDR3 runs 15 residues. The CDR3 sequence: CASRPRDRSTDTQYF. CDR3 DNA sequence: TGTGCCAGCAGACCCCGGGACAGAAGCACAGATACGCAGTATTTT.

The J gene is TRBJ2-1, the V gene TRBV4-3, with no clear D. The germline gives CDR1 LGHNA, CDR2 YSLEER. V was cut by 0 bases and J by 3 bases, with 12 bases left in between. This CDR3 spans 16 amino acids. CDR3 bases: TGCGCCAGCAGCCAAGACTCGGGCTTCGGCTACAATGAGCAGTTCTTC. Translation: CASSQDSGFGYNEQFF.

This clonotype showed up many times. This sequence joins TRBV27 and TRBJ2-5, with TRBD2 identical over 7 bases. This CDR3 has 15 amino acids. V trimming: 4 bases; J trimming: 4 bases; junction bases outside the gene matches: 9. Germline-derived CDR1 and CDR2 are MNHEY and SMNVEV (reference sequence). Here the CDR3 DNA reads TGTGCCAGCAGTTCCCGGGGCGGCGGGGGAGAGACCCAGTACTTC. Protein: CASSSRGGGGETQYF.

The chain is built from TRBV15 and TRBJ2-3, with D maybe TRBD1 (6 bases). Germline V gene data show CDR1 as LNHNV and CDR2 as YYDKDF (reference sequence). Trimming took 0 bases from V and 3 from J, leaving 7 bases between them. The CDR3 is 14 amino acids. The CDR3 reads CATSRDQGTDTQYF. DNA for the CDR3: TGTGCCACCAGCAGAGATCAGGGGACAGATACGCAGTATTTT.

In nucleotides, the CDR3 is TGTGCCAGCATACGGACAGGGAGAGAGGAAGGCTACACCTTC. It translates to CASIRTGREEGYTF. This chain uses TRBV2 with TRBJ1-2; TRBD1 agrees at 8 bases. In germline, CDR1 is SNHLY, CDR2 FYNNEI. After removal of 7 bases from V and 8 bases from J, the junction contained 12 bases not matched to a gene. The CDR3 covers 14 residues.

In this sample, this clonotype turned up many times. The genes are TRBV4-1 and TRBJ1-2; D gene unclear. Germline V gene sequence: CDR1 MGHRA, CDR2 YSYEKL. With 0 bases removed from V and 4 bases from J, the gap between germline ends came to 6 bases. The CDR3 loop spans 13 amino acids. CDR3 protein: CASSQELLYGYTF. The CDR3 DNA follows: TGCGCCAGCAGCCAAGAACTCCTCTATGGCTACACCTTC.